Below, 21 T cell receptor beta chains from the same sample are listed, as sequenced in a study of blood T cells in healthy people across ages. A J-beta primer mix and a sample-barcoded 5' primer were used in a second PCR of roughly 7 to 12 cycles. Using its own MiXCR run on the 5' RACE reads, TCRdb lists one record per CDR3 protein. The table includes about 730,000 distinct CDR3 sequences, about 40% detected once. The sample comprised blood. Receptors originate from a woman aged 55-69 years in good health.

The CDR3 here is CASSYRASSYNEQFF. The CDR3 DNA is TGTGCCAGCAGTTACCGTGCAAGCTCCTACAATGAGCAGTTCTTC. V is TRBV6-2 or TRBV6-3 and J is TRBJ2-1, with D hard to call. CDR3 size: 15 residues. Per germline, CDR1 MNHEY and CDR2 SVGEGT. Trimming stripped 2 bases from V and 0 bases from J, with 8 bases between.

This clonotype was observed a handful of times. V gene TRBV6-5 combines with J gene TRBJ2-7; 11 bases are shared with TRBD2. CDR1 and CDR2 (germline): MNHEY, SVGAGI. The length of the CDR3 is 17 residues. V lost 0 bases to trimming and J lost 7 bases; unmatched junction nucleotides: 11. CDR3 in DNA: TGTGCCAGCAGTTACTCCCAACCGACTAGCGGGGTGATGGAGCAGTACTTC. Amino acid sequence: CASSYSQPTSGVMEQYF.

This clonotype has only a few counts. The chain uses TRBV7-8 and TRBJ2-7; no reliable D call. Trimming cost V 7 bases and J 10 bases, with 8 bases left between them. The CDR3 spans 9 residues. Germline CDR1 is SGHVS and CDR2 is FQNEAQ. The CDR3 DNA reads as TGTGCCAGCAACTCTAACCAGTACTTC. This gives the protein CASNSNQYF.

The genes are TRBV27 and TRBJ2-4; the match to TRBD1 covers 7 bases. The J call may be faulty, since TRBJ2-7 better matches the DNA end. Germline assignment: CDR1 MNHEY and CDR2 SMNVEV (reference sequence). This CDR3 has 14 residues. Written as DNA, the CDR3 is TGTGCCAGCAGTCCCCAGACAGGGAAGCGCGAGCAGTACTTC. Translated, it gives CASSPQTGKREQYF.

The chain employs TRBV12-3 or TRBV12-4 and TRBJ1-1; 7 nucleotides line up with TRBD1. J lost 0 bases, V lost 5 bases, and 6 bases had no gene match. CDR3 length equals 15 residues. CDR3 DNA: TGTGCCAGCAGTCCATTGACAGGGATGAACACTGAAGCTTTCTTT. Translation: CASSPLTGMNTEAFF.

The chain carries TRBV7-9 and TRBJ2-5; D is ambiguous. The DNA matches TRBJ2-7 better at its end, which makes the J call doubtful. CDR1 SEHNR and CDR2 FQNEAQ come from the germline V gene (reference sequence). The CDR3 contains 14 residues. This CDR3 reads CASSLEVASYEQYF. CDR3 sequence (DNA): TGTGCCAGCAGCTTAGAGGTGGCATCCTACGAGCAGTACTTC.

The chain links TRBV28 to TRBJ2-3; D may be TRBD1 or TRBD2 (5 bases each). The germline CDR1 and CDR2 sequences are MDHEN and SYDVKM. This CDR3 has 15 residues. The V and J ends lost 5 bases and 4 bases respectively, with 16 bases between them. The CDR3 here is CASSLPRGYSDTQYF. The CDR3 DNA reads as TGTGCCAGCAGTCTCCCTCGGGGCTATTCAGATACGCAGTATTTT.

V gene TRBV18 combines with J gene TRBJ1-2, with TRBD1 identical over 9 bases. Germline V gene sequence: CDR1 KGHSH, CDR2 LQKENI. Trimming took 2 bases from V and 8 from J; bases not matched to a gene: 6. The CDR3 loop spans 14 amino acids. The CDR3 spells CASSPSRDREGYTF. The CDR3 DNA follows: TGTGCCAGCTCACCATCCCGGGACAGGGAGGGCTACACCTTC.

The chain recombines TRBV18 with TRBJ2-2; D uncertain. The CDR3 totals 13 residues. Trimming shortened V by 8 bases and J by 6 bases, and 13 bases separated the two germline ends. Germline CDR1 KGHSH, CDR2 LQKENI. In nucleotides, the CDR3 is TGTGCCAGCCTCACAGCAGACTCCGGGGAGCTGTTTTTT. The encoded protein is CASLTADSGELFF.

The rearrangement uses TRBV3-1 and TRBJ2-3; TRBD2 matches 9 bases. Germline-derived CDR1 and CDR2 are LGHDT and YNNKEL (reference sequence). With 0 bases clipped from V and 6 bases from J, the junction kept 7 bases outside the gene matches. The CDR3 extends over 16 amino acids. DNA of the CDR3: TGTGCCAGCAGCCAAGATCTGCGGGGGGGCTCCGATACGCAGTATTTT. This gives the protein CASSQDLRGGSDTQYF.

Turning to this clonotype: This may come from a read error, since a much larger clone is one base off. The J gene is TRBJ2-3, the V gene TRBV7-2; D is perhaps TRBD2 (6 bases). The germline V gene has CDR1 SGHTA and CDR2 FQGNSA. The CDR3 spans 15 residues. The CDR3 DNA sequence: TGTGCCAGAAGCTTAGGACCGGGGGAGGCAGATACGCAGTATTTT. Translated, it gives CARSLGPGEADTQYF.

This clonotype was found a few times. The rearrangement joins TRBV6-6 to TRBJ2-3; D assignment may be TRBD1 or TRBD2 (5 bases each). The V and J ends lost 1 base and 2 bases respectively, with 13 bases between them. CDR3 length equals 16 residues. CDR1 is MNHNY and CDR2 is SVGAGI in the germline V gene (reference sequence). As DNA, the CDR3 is TGTGCCAGCAGTTACTTACACGGGGCCCACACAGATACGCAGTATTTT. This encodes CASSYLHGAHTDTQYF.

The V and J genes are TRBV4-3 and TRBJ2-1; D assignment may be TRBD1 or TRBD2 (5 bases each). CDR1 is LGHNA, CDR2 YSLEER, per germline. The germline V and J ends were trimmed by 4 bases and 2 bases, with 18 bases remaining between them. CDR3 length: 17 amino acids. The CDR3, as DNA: TGCGCCAGCAGCCCTGGGGACGAGCGTTCCCCCTACAATGAGCAGTTCTTC. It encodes CASSPGDERSPYNEQFF.

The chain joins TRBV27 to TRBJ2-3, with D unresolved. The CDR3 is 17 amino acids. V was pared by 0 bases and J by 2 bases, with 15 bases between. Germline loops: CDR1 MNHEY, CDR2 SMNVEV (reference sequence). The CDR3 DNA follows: TGTGCCAGCAGTTTATCACAGACCCATGGTTCCACAGATACGCAGTATTTT. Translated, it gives CASSLSQTHGSTDTQYF.

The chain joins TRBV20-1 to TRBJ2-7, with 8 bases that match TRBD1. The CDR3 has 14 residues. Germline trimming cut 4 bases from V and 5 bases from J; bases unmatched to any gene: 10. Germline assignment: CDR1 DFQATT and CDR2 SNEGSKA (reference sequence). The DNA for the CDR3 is TGCAGTGCTACTCGGACAGGGCTAAGGGACGAGCAGTACTTC. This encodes CSATRTGLRDEQYF.

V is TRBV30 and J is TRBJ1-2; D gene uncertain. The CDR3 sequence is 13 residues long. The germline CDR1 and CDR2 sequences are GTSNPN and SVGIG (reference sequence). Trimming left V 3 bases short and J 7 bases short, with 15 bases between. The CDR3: CAWSAPGKGGYTF. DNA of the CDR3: TGTGCCTGGAGCGCACCGGGGAAGGGTGGCTACACCTTC.

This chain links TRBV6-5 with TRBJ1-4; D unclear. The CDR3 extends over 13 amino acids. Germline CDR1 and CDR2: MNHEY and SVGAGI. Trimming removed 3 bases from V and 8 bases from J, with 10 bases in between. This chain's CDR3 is CASSYWEGEKLFF. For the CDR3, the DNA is TGTGCCAGCAGTTATTGGGAAGGGGAAAAACTGTTTTTT.

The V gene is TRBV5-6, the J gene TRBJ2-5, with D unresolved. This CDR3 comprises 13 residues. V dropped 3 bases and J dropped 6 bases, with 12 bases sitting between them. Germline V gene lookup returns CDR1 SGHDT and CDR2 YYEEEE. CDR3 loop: CASSSRDGQTQYF. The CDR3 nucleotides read TGTGCCAGCAGCTCCAGAGATGGGCAGACCCAGTACTTC. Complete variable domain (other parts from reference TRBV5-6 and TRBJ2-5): DAGVTQSPTHLIKTRGQQVTLRCSPKSGHDTVSWYQQALGQGPQFIFQYYEEEERQRGNFPDRFSGHQFPNYSSELNVNALLLGDSALYLCASSSRDGQTQYFGPGTRLLVL.

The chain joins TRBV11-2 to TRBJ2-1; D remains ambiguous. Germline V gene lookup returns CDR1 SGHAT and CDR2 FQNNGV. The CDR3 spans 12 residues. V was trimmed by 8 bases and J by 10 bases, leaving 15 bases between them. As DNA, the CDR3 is TGTGCCAGCGCTGTCCCCTCTCACGAGCAGTTCTTC. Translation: CASAVPSHEQFF.

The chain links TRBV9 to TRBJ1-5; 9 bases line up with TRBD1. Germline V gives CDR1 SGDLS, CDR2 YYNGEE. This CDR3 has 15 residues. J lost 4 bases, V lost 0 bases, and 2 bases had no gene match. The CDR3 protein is CASSVGDRDNQPQHF. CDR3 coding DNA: TGTGCCAGCAGCGTAGGGGACAGGGATAATCAGCCCCAGCATTTT.

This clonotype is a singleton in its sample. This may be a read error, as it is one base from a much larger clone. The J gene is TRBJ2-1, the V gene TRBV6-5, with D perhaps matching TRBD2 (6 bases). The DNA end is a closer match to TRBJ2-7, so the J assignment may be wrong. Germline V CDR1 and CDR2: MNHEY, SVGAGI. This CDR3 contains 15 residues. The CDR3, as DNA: TGTGCCAGCAGGATAAGCGGGTCTACCTACAATGAGCAGTACTTC. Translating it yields CASRISGSTYNEQYF.